This record covers a single TCR beta chain. What it recognizes is unknown. This sample is part of a study of T cell repertoires in ileal Crohn's disease. Background on the study: All patients had surgery for stricturing (about 60%) or penetrating (around 40%) disease.

This CDR3 is built from 16 residues. Germline V gene sequence: CDR1 ENHRY, CDR2 SYGVKD. Unmatched junction bases numbered 6, after V lost 0 bases and J lost 7 bases. Time point reported: neoterminal ileum biopsy at postoperative endoscopy, about 6 months after surgery. Clones were sequenced by immunoSEQ multiplex PCR, and TCRdb holds only the in-frame ones, with some missing. This table has under 15,000 clones, 80% to 90% appearing once. Findings and limits, study-wide: Mucosal expansions were suggested to be mainly CD8 T cells.

Specimen: ileal tissue. This sequence was found in an adult with Crohn's disease. The V and J genes are TRBV10-3 and TRBJ1-2; TRBD1 aligns across 12 bases. This chain's CDR3 is CAISESGTGGIGGYTF. The CDR3 DNA follows: TGTGCCATCAGTGAGTCGGGGACAGGGGGCATCGGTGGCTACACCTTC.